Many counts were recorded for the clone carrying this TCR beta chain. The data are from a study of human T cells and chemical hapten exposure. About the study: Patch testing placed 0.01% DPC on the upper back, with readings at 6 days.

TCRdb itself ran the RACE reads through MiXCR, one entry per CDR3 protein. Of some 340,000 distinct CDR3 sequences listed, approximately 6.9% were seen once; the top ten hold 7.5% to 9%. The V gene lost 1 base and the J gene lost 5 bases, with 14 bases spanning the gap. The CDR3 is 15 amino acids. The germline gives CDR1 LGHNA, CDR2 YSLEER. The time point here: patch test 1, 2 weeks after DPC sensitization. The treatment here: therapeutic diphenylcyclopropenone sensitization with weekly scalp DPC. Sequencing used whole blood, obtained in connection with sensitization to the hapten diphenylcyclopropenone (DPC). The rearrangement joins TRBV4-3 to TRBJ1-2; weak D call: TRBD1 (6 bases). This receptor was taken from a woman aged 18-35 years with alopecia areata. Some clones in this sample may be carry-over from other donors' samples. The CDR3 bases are TGCGCCAGCAGCCAAGCGCAGTTAAGGGGGTATGGCTACACCTTC. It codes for CASSQAQLRGYGYTF.